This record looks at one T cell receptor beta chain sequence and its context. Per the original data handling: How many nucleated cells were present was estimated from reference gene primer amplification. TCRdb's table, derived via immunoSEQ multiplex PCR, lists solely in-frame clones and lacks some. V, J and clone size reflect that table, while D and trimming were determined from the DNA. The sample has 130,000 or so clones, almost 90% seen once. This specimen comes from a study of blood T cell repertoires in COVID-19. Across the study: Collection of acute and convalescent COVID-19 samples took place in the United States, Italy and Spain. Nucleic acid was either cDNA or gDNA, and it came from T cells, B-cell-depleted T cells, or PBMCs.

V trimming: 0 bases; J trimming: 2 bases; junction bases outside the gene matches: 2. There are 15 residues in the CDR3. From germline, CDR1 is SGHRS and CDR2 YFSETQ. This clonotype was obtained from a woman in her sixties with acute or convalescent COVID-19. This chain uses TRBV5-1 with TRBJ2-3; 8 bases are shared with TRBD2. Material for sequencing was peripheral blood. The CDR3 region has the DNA TGCGCCAGCAGCTTGGAACTAGCGGTCACAGATACGCAGTATTTT. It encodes CASSLELAVTDTQYF.